This T cell receptor beta chain was identified in a study of T cell responses to AZD1222 COVID-19 vaccine (dated by TCRdb to the early 2020s). General notes on the study: AZD1222 recipients given second doses at about 4 weeks or at about 12 weeks were pooled, since spike-specific TCR depth and breadth were not found to differ between the two schedules. TCR sequencing covered about 230 trial participants: 200 to 220 given two doses of AZD1222 and 26 given two doses of MenACWY control vaccine. Enrollment into the trials was organized by age into subgroups of 18-55, 56-69 and 70-plus years, and those subgroups contained roughly 140, 27 and 60 TCR-sequenced participants, respectively. Study-wide findings and limitations: Only 5 to 7 AZD1222 recipients were SARS-CoV-2 seropositive at baseline, limiting conclusions about previously exposed vaccinees. Nearly half of unique spike-specific TCRs reportedly recognized epitopes outside regions mutated in the B.1.351 and B.1.1.7 variants. Spike-specific TCR breadth and depth rose significantly after two AZD1222 doses compared with day 0 and with MenACWY recipients. Participants were mostly white British and included more females than males, and it was suggested by the authors that clonal diversity may have been underestimated. In the small 56-69-year group, the increase in depth fell short of significance, most likely because of low power. Because no samples from the day 14 peak response were available, repertoires could be characterized only after the peak T cell response. Vaccine-associated CD4 TCRs spanned the whole spike protein, with dominant responses in regions 160-218 and 743-854.

The CDR3 regions of human TCRbeta chains were analyzed by immunosequencing. In the paper's pipeline: Repertoire TCRs were checked for matches against a reference library of SARS-CoV-2-specific TCRs that had been generated using the MIRA antigen-specificity platform. Breadth was defined as the fraction of unique TCRs that were SARS-CoV-2-associated, and depth was defined as the fraction of total T cells that were SARS-CoV-2-associated. Each spike-specific TCR was assigned to its reactive spike region and to a CD4 or CD8 class using the MIRA data. Log10-transformed breadth and depth values were compared by one-way ANOVA with Sidak's multiple comparisons tests. TCRdb provides this immuneACCESS table in a form limited to in-frame rearrangements. Some clones are lacking; in checked studies, under half of them reflect an unresolved V gene, and why the rest are absent is not known. The V and J calls and the clone size are those of that table, but D and trimming were determined from the DNA. The sample table records around 60,000 clones; around 90% of these occur just once. Around 5.2% of the sample belongs to the ten largest clones.

The time point label, as the study defines it: baseline before first vaccination. Samples from vaccinated people were obtained from the UK trials COV001 and COV002, which included a single-blind randomized controlled phase 2/3 trial of AZD1222 (ChAdOx1 nCoV-19) in healthy adults. For TCRbeta chain sequencing, PBMC samples from trial participants were taken at day 0 and at day 28 after the second dose. V gives up 7 bases and J gives up 9 bases, and the segment between their germline ends measures 16 bases. Taken from cysteine to phenylalanine, the CDR3 has 13 residues. Kept here is only the CDR3 DNA, which spans 39 bases and is read in frame from base 1. For CDR1 and CDR2, the germline V gene (reference sequence) lists LNHDA and SQIVND. In regard to this clone: Its antigen remains undetermined. No quality values exist for individual bases; no much larger clone is one base distant.

The source of this sequence is an adult in good health. The receptor chain draws on TRBV19 and TRBJ1-3; the D segment could be TRBD1, given 5 matching bases. The sample consisted of peripheral blood, taken on day 0 of AZD1222 vaccination. The CDR3 region: CASIGTAQSTIYF. The DNA reads TGTGCCAGTATTGGGACGGCTCAGTCCACCATATATTTT. The full variable domain, completed from the reference TRBV19 and TRBJ1-3 proteins outside the CDR3, reads DGGITQSPKYLFRKEGQNVTLSCEQNLNHDAMYWYRQDPGQGLRLIYYSQIVNDFQKGDIAEGYSVSREKKESFPLTVTSAQKNPTAFYLCASIGTAQSTIYFGEGSWLTVV.